A single TCR beta chain is shown here with its context. The clone's antigen remains unknown. No base quality information exists; no much larger clone differs at one position. This entry comes from a study of T cell responses to AZD1222 COVID-19 vaccine (dated by TCRdb to about 2021). Broadly, across the study: A total of about 230 trial participants underwent TCR sequencing, of whom 200 to 220 received two doses of AZD1222 and some 25 received two doses of the MenACWY control vaccine. Trial participants were enrolled by age into subgroups of 18-55, 56-69 and 70-plus years, and around 150, 28 and 57 TCR-sequenced participants, respectively, were included in these subgroups. What the research found in general, with its limitations: Reportedly, almost half of the unique spike-specific TCRs recognized epitopes lying outside the regions that are mutated in the B.1.351 and B.1.1.7 variants. CD4 TCRs associated with the vaccine covered the entire spike protein, and the dominant responses were in regions 160-218 and 743-854. Only five to seven AZD1222 recipients were SARS-CoV-2 seropositive at baseline, limiting conclusions about previously exposed vaccinees. The 56-69-year group was small, and its depth increase did not reach significance, likely because of low power. Most participants were white British and females outnumbered males, and the authors suggested that clonal diversity may have been underestimated. A significant rise in spike-specific TCR breadth and depth was observed after two AZD1222 doses relative to day 0 and relative to MenACWY recipients. Because no day 14 peak-response samples were available, repertoires were characterized only after the peak T cell response.

The CDR3 regions of human TCRbeta chains were analyzed by immunosequencing. In the paper's pipeline: TCRs in the repertoires were matched against a reference library of SARS-CoV-2-specific TCRs that had been generated with the MIRA antigen-specificity platform. Breadth was defined as the fraction of unique TCRs that were SARS-CoV-2-associated, and depth was defined as the fraction of total T cells that were SARS-CoV-2-associated. Using the MIRA data, every spike-specific TCR was mapped to the spike region that the TCR reacted to and assigned to either a CD4 or a CD8 class. Log10-transformed breadth and depth values were compared by one-way ANOVA with Sidak's multiple comparisons tests. TCRdb limited this immuneACCESS table to in-frame rearrangements with V and J called. A share of clones is missing; checked studies link under half to unresolved V genes, and the rest is unexplained. That table supplies the V and J calls and clone size; D and trimming were determined from the DNA. Recorded for this sample are about 150,000 clones; 88% of them occurred a single time. The ten largest clones represent roughly 7% of the sample.

For this chain, trimming is 1 base at the V end and 6 bases at the J end, and the number of junction bases without a gene match is 11. From the cysteine through the phenylalanine, the CDR3 covers 16 amino acids. The retained sequence is limited to the CDR3, 48 bases, with the frame set at the first base. CDR1 is given as LNHDA and CDR2 as SQIVND, both from the germline V gene (reference sequence). This specimen's time point label, per the study, means: sample from adult after SARS-CoV-2 infection, after symptom onset. A couple of convalescent COVID-19 patients, sampled after symptom onset from adults with prior SARS-CoV-2 infection, were also TCR-sequenced for comparison.

Recombination linked TRBV19 to TRBJ1-2; TRBD1 agrees with 7 junctional bases. This TCR was recovered from an adult who had recovered from COVID-19. Source: peripheral blood, taken after recovery from COVID-19. The sequenced DNA: TGTGCCAGTAGTATAGTTAAGACAGGGTATGCGAATGGCTACACCTTC. Translation gives CASSIVKTGYANGYTF.